The T cell receptor beta chain under discussion was sequenced for a study of T cell changes during pregnancy in multiple sclerosis. The CDR3 has 16 amino acids. Unmatched junction bases numbered 11, after V lost 3 bases and J lost 4 bases. CDR1 MDHEN and CDR2 SYDVKM come from the germline V gene. Some clones are missing from TCRdb's copy, which holds only in-frame ones; the method was immunoSEQ multiplex PCR. The data show 30,000 to 45,000 clones, around 93% seen once. The clonotype comes from a female donor with multiple sclerosis, enrolled in a pregnancy study. The V gene is TRBV28, the J gene TRBJ1-2; TRBD1 matches at 7 bases. The material was CD8+ T cells from peripheral blood mononuclear cells, obtained before pregnancy. In nucleotides, the CDR3 is TGTGCCAGCAGTTTGCCCCAGACAGGGTTCGTCTATGGCTACACCTTC. Encoded protein: CASSLPQTGFVYGYTF.